This T cell receptor (beta chain) was recorded in a study of control samples from healthy donors and cancer patients. This clone was counted between two and nine times. Assay: immunoSEQ multiplex PCR; the TCRdb copy retains only in-frame clones and omits some. The sample records some 120,000 clones, 75% to 95% being singletons. This TCR derives from a man between 18 and 35 years old in good health. Sequencing was done on a sample of blood.

CDR3 nucleotide sequence: TGTGCCAGCAGCTCCAGGGGCTACGAGCAGTACTTC. Amino acids: CASSSRGYEQYF. This chain uses TRBV7-9 with TRBJ2-7, with a weak D call TRBD1 (6 bases). The CDR3 spans 12 residues. Between the trimmed V and J ends, which lost 4 bases and 3 bases, there was a span of 7 bases. Germline V gives CDR1 SEHNR, CDR2 FQNEAQ (reference sequence).